Sequencing of this TCR beta chain was carried out in a study of T cell repertoires in cytomegalovirus infection. About the study: An indication of both CMV infection and matching HLA type came from public TCR beta signatures.

CDR1 is SGHRS and CDR2 is YFSETQ in the germline V gene. The CDR3 is 17 residues long. V was cut by 0 bases and J by 0 bases, with 14 bases left in between. Points on this clonotype: Its antigen is currently unknown.

Study outcomes and limitations: The study found HLA-C-restricted CMV-specific TCR beta clonotypes dominating the ex vivo response. There were carriers of CMV plus the relevant HLA, and cumulative public TCR beta family frequency identified them.

TCRdb analysed the reads with MiXCR anew, one entry per CDR3 protein. The sample has about 450,000 distinct CDR3 sequences; roughly 30% are singletons. Sample: PBMCs. This receptor was identified in a human donor in good health (CMV status not recorded). Some clones in this sample may be carry-over from other donors' samples. J is TRBJ2-3 and V is TRBV5-1; D is perhaps TRBD1 or TRBD2 (5 bases each). The CDR3 reads CASSLAGWWGSTDTQYF. CDR3 bases: TGCGCCAGCAGCTTGGCCGGCTGGTGGGGGAGCACAGATACGCAGTATTTT.